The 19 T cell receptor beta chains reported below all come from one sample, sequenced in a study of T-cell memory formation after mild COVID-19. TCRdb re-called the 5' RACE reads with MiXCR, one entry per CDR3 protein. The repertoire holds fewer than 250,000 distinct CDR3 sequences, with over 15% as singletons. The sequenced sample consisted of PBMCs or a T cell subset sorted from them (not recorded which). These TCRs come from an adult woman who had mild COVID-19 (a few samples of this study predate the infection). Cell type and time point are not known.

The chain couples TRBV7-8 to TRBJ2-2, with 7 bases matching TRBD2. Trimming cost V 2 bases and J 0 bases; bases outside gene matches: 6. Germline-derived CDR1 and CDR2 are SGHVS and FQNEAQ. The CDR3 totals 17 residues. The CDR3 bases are TGTGCCAGCAGCTTAAGGGAGGGTTTCGCGAACACCGGGGAGCTGTTTTTT. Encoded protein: CASSLREGFANTGELFF.

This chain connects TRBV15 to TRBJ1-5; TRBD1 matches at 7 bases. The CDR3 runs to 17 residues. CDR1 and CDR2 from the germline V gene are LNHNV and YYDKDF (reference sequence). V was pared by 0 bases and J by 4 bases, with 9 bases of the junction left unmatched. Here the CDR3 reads CATSRDPRDSSNQPQHF. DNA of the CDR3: TGTGCCACCAGCAGAGATCCTCGGGACAGCTCGAATCAGCCCCAGCATTTT.

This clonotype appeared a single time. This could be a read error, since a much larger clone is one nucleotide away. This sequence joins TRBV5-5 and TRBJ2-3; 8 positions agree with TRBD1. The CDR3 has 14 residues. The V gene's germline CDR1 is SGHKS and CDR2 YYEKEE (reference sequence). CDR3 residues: CASSRGTGGDTKYF. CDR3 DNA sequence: TGTGCCAGCAGCAGAGGGACAGGAGGAGATACGAAGTATTTT.

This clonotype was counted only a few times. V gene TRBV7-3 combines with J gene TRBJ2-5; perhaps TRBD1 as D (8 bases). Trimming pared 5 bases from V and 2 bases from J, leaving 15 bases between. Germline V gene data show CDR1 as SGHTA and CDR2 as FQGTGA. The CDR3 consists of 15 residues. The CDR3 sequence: CASSLQGGFQETQYF. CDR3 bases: TGTGCCAGCAGCCTACAGGGGGGGTTTCAAGAGACCCAGTACTTC.

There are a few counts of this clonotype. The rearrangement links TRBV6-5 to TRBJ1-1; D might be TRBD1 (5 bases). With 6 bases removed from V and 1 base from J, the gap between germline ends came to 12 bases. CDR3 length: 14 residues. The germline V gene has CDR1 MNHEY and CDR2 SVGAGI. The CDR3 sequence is CASRLQGKNTEAFF. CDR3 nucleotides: TGTGCCAGCAGACTCCAGGGAAAGAACACTGAAGCTTTCTTT.

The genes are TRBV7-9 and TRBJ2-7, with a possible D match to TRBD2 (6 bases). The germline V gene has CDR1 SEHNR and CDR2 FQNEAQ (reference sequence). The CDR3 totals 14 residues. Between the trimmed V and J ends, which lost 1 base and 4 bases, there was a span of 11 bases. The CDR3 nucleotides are TGTGCCAGCAGCTTAGATGTTAGCGGTTACGAGCAGTACTTC. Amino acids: CASSLDVSGYEQYF. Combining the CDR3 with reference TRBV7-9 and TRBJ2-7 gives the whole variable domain DTGVSQNPRHKITKRGQNVTFRCDPISEHNRLYWYRQTLGQGPEFLTYFQNEAQLEKSRLLSDRFSAERPKGSFSTLEIQRTEQGDSAMYLCASSLDVSGYEQYFGPGTRLTVT.

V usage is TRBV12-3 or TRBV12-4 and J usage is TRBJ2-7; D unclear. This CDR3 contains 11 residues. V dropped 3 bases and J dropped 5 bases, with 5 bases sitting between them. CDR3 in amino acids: CASSLLNEQYF. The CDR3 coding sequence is TGTGCCAGCAGTTTGTTGAACGAGCAGTACTTC.

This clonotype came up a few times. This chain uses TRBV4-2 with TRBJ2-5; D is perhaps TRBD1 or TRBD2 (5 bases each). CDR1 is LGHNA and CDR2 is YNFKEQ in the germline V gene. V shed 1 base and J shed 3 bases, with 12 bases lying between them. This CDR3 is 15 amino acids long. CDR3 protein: CASSQGGGPEETQYF. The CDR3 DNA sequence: TGTGCCAGCAGCCAAGGGGGCGGGCCCGAAGAGACCCAGTACTTC.

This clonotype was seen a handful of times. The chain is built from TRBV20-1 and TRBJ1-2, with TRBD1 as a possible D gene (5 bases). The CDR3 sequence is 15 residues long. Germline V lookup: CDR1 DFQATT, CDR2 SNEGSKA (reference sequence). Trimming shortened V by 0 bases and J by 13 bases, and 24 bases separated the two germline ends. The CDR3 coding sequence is TGCAGTGCTAGAGATTTGAATAAGGGACCCGCTCCGCTCACCTTC. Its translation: CSARDLNKGPAPLTF.

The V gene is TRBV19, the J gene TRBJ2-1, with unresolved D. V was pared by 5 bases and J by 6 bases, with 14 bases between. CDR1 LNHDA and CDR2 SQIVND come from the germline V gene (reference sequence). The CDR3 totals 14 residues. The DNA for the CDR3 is TGTGCCAGTAGTCCCCTGCAGCTTTCCAATGAGCAGTTCTTC. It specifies CASSPLQLSNEQFF.

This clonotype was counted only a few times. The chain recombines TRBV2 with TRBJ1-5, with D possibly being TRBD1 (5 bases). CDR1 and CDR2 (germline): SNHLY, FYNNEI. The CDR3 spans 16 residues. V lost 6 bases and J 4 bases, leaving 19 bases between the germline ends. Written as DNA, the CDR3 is TGTGCCAGCAGGGGTTTGAGGGGACGTGAAAATCAGCCCCAGCATTTT. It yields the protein CASRGLRGRENQPQHF.

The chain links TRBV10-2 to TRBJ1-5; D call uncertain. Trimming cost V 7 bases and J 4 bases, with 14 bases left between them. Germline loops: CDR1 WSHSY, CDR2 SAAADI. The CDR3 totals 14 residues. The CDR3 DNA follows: TGCGCCAGCATGGCAATAACCCGGAATCAGCCCCAGCATTTT. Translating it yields CASMAITRNQPQHF.

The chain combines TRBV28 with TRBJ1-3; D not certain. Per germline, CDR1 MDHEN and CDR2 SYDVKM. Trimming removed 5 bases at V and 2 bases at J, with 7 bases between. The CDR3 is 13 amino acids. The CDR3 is CASSNPPGNTIYF. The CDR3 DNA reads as TGTGCCAGCAGTAACCCGCCTGGAAACACCATATATTTT.

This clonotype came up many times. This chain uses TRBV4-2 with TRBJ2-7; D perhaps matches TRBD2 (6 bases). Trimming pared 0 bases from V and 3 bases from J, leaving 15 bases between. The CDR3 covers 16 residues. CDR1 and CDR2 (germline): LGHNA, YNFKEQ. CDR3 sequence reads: CASSQDRRGRYYEQYF. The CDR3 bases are TGTGCCAGCAGCCAAGATAGGAGGGGCCGTTACTACGAGCAGTACTTC.

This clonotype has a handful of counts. Here the CDR3 DNA reads TGTGCCAGCAGCACAGGACAGCCGAACACTGAAGCTTTCTTT. Protein sequence: CASSTGQPNTEAFF. The chain carries TRBV7-9 and TRBJ1-1, with D possibly matching TRBD1 (6 bases). Trimming stripped 5 bases from V and 1 base from J, with 11 bases between. The CDR3 is 14 residues long. Germline V gives CDR1 SEHNR, CDR2 FQNEAQ (reference sequence).

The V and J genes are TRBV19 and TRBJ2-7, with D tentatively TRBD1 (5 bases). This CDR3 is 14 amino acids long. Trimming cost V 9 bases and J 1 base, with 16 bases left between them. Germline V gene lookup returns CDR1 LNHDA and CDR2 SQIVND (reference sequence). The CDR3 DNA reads TGTGCCAGCGGATCGACAGATCTTTCCTACGAGCAGTACTTC. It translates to CASGSTDLSYEQYF. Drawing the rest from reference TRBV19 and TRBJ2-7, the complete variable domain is DGGITQSPKYLFRKEGQNVTLSCEQNLNHDAMYWYRQDPGQGLRLIYYSQIVNDFQKGDIAEGYSVSREKKESFPLTVTSAQKNPTAFYLCASGSTDLSYEQYFGPGTRLTVT.

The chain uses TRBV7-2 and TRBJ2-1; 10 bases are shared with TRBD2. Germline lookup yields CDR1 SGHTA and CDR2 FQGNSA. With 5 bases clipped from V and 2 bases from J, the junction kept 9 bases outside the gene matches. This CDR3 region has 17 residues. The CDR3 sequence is CASSLLAGVGPYNEQFF. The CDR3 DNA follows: TGTGCCAGCAGCCTCCTAGCGGGAGTTGGACCCTACAATGAGCAGTTCTTC.

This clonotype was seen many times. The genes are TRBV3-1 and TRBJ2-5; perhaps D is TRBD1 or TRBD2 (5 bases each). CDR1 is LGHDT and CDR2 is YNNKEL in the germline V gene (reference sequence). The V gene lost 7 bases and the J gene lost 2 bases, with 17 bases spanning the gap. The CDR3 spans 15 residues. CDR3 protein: CASTQLGTQQETQYF. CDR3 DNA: TGTGCCAGCACCCAGCTCGGGACCCAACAAGAGACCCAGTACTTC.

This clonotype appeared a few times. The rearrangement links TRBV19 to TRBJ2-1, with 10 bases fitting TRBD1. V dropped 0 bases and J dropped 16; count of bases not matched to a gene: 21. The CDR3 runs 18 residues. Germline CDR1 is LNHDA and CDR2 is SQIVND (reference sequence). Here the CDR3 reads CASSIDLLHSGQGTVRFF. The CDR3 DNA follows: TGTGCCAGTAGTATAGATCTTCTACACTCGGGACAGGGGACTGTTCGATTCTTC. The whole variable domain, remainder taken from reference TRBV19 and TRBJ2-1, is DGGITQSPKYLFRKEGQNVTLSCEQNLNHDAMYWYRQDPGQGLRLIYYSQIVNDFQKGDIAEGYSVSREKKESFPLTVTSAQKNPTAFYLCASSIDLLHSGQGTVRFFGPGTRLTVL.